The TCR beta chain described here comes from a study of blood T cell repertoires in COVID-19. Sequencing was performed with immunoSEQ multiplex PCR; in TCRdb, only in-frame clones are kept and a portion is missing. The data show a few hundred thousand clones, with 85% to 90% seen just once and 2% to 2.5% held by the top ten. This clone was recorded once. Recruits, aged about 18 to 100 years, lived in 24 US areas. Germline CDR1 is MGHDK and CDR2 is SYGVNS. V was cut by 4 bases and J by 0 bases, with 16 bases left in between. The CDR3 loop spans 17 amino acids. The genes are TRBV25-1 and TRBJ2-1; D perhaps matches TRBD1 (6 bases). The receptor was derived from a woman aged 55-69 years in a cohort exposed to, infected with or recovered from COVID-19 (not recorded which). The material sequenced was PBMCs or T cells enriched from blood (not recorded which). The CDR3 loop reads CASSALTGISSYNEQFF. In DNA form, the CDR3 reads TGTGCCAGCAGTGCGCTAACAGGGATAAGCTCCTACAATGAGCAGTTCTTC.